The T cell receptor (beta chain) described here comes from a study of blood T cells in healthy people across ages (dated by TCRdb to 2015 to 2017). For the wider study: Template switching captured roughly one uniquely barcoded TCR beta cDNA molecule per two T cells in model experiments. The donors were divided into four age groups: young (average roughly 15 years), middle-aged (approximately 39), aged (about 60) and long-lived (approximately 74). Donors of different ages were randomly distributed across sequencing lanes to avoid experimental bias. The study measured age-related changes in TCR beta repertoire diversity using deep sequencing normalized with unique cDNA molecular identifiers. The study analyzed two additional independent replicas of 1 million unique cDNA reads from the same blood draw for two donors, one aged 18 to 30 and one aged 80 or older.

The receptor library was made with 5' RACE. TCRdb records Illumina HiSeq 2500 as the sequencer. A second roughly 6 to 11 cycle PCR used a sample-barcoded 5' primer and a J-beta primer mix. Each TCR beta cDNA molecule received a unique molecular identifier from a template-switch 5' adaptor carrying 12 random nucleotides. Each sample yielded at least 3 million CDR3-containing paired-end reads. All of the RNA was converted into first-strand cDNA using the Mint cDNA synthesis kit, with a TRBC-specific oligonucleotide serving as the primer. After uracil-DNA glycosylase treatment, a first 18-cycle PCR used universal primers M1SS and BC2_uni_R on all cDNA. Per the original workflow: Normalization of each sample was performed by random selection of 1 million high-quality reads, each carrying a distinct molecular identifier. Reads sharing molecular identifiers were discarded rather than binned into consensus sequences. MiTCR, run with a Q25 quality threshold and the strictest error-elimination algorithm, handled CDR3 identification, clonotype clustering and error correction. Lower-bound total TCR beta diversity was estimated with a nonparametric unseen species model using Euler transformation. TCRdb passed the public sequencing reads through fastp at Q25 and MiXCR, retaining productive beta sequences. Duplicate CDR3 protein sequences are folded into a single record with the most common DNA and genes. The V and J calls here are based on TCRdb, not the publication. The sample records approximately 770,000 distinct CDR3 sequences, roughly 60% of which are singletons. The top ten hold roughly 22% of the sample.

The roughly 39 donors, aged about 6 to 95 years, were systemically healthy Caucasian individuals from Russia. About 9.8 milliliters of peripheral blood were drawn from each donor into EDTA-treated Vacutainer tubes. Ficoll-Paque density-gradient centrifugation was used to isolate PBMCs, with at least 6.5 million per sample. Trizol reagent was used to extract total RNA from the PBMCs, yielding at least 5.5 micrograms per sample. For every donor, an aliquot of PBMCs went through flow cytometry to measure the percentages of naive CD45RAhigh/CD27high T cells. CDR1 and CDR2 were assigned from the germline V gene (reference sequence) as SEHNR and FQNEAQ. There are 16 amino acids in the CDR3, from cysteine to phenylalanine inclusive. Of all the DNA, just the CDR3 is kept, 48 bases in frame from base 1. Trimming removed 3 bases from V and 1 base from J, leaving 13 bases between the germline ends. Comment on this clonotype: Its antigen is currently not known. Base-call qualities are not available, and no considerably larger clone is one nucleotide away.

The paper's findings and limits, for the study overall: Since profiling was done on bulk unsorted PBMCs, naive and antigen-experienced compartments could not be conclusively compared. Because the CMV infection status of the donors was unknown, age-related changes in expanded clonotypes may potentially have been confounded. Estimates of total diversity based on one million sequenced T cells were considered lower bounds and underestimates. The percentage of naive T cells measured by flow cytometry correlated strongly with observed TCR beta diversity. Compared with the aged group, more naive CD4+ T cells, fewer expanded clones and increased TCR diversity were shown by the long-lived group, suggesting age selection. Observed TCR beta diversity per million T cells fell roughly linearly with age, and a significant reduction was already apparent by age around 39.

This sequence was found in a man under 40 in good health. The V and J segments used are TRBV7-9 and TRBJ2-4, and the D gene may be TRBD1, 6 bases matching. The sequencing sample was made of blood. The CDR3 region has the sequence CASSFGTGFAKNIQYF. The nucleotides are TGTGCCAGCAGCTTCGGAACAGGGTTTGCCAAAAACATTCAGTACTTC.